The text below deals with one TCR beta chain. Its antigen remains unknown. The sample belongs to a study of identifying expanded T cells in peripheral blood. Overall study results and limits: Two-week clone count variance significantly increased as total template count grew. Over around two and four weeks, about 15 and 19 clones changed, versus approximately 1.1 between replicates.

Repertoires were generated with immunoSEQ multiplex PCR, while TCRdb's copy carries only in-frame clones and drops some. The sample yields 120,000 or so clones, 75% to 90% seen once. Sequencing input: blood. This receptor was taken from a person aged 18 to 75 in good health.

CDR3 bases: TGCGCCAGCAGCCAAGCGAACAGGGGCACTGAAGCTTTCTTT. Amino acids: CASSQANRGTEAFF. This chain connects TRBV4-1 to TRBJ1-1; the match to TRBD1 covers 7 bases. This CDR3 spans 14 amino acids. With 1 base clipped from V and 4 bases from J, the junction kept 3 bases outside the gene matches. The germline CDR1 and CDR2 sequences are MGHRA and YSYEKL.